The next 17 T cell receptor beta chains were all read from a single sample in a study of OX40 agonist ivuxolimab in advanced cancers. This table comes from immunoSEQ multiplex PCR, and its TCRdb copy is limited to in-frame clones, with some not included. The sample lists 45,000 to 65,000 clones, 85% to 90% occurring once. This material consisted of CD4+ or CD8+ T cells sorted from blood, taken in a trial of the OX40 agonist ivuxolimab. These TCRs come from an adult with an advanced solid tumor such as melanoma, head and neck, liver or kidney cancer.

The rearrangement uses TRBV6-5 and TRBJ2-1; a weak D match, TRBD2 (5 bases). Germline CDR1 reads MNHEY; CDR2 reads SVGAGI. V lost 5 bases and J lost 10, with 18 bases in between. The CDR3 extends over 14 amino acids. The CDR3 is CASSTTSGIREQFF. The CDR3 DNA sequence: TGTGCCAGCAGTACCACTTCGGGGATACGGGAGCAGTTCTTC.

This clone was seen a handful of times. V gene TRBV7-2 combines with J gene TRBJ2-3; D might be TRBD1 or TRBD2, each matching 6 bases. Trimming took 6 bases from V and 5 from J, leaving 15 bases between them. This CDR3 region has 14 residues. Germline V CDR1 and CDR2: SGHTA, FQGNSA. The DNA for the CDR3 is TGTGCCAGCAGAAGGGGGGCTGGGGAAGATACGCAGTATTTT. This translates into CASRRGAGEDTQYF. Using reference TRBV7-2 and TRBJ2-3 for the parts outside the CDR3, the full variable domain is GAGVSQSPSNKVTEKGKDVELRCDPISGHTALYWYRQSLGQGLEFLIYFQGNSAPDKSGLPSDRFSAERTGGSVSTLTIQRTQQEDSAVYLCASRRGAGEDTQYFGPGTRLTVL.

The chain links TRBV18 to TRBJ2-1; D not certain. CDR1 is KGHSH and CDR2 is LQKENI in the germline V gene. The CDR3 spans 15 residues. Trimming shortened V by 3 bases and J by 4 bases, and 13 bases separated the two germline ends. Here the CDR3 DNA reads TGTGCCAGCTCACCCCCGGTACAGACATACAATGAGCAGTTCTTC. Translating gives CASSPPVQTYNEQFF.

This chain links TRBV6-1 with TRBJ1-2; no definite D call. From germline, CDR1 is MNHNS and CDR2 SASEGT. This CDR3 spans 14 amino acids. Trimming took off 2 bases at V and 5 bases at J, with 12 bases between the two ends. In nucleotides, the CDR3 is TGTGCCAGCAGTGAAAGGCCCACAGCATATGGCTACACCTTC. Protein product: CASSERPTAYGYTF.

The V gene is TRBV13, the J gene TRBJ2-7; D might be TRBD1 (6 bases). V lost 5 bases and J 2 bases, leaving 10 bases between the germline ends. The CDR3 extends over 13 amino acids. CDR1 and CDR2 from the germline V gene are PRHDT and FYEKMQ (reference sequence). CDR3 amino acids: CASSLTGTYEQYF. CDR3 DNA: TGTGCCAGCAGCCTTACAGGGACCTACGAGCAGTACTTC.

The J gene is TRBJ1-5, the V gene TRBV6-5, with D possibly TRBD1 on 5 matching bases. V was trimmed by 8 bases and J by 3 bases, leaving 14 bases between them. This CDR3 has 14 amino acids. Germline V lookup: CDR1 MNHEY, CDR2 SVGAGI. The CDR3 DNA reads TGTGCCAGCGGGGAGGCGGGGGTCAATCAGCCCCAGCATTTT. It codes for CASGEAGVNQPQHF.

This clone was seen only once. This chain connects TRBV2 to TRBJ2-3; D perhaps matches TRBD1 (5 bases). V dropped 2 bases and J dropped 1 base, with 7 bases sitting between them. This CDR3 comprises 14 residues. The germline V gene has CDR1 SNHLY and CDR2 FYNNEI. The CDR3 DNA reads TGTGCCAGCAGTGAAAAACAGGGCACAGATACGCAGTATTTT. Its translation: CASSEKQGTDTQYF.

The V call is TRBV27, the J call TRBJ2-6, with D uncertain. V was pared by 2 bases and J by 0 bases, with 5 bases between. The CDR3 extends over 15 amino acids. Per the germline V gene, CDR1 is MNHEY and CDR2 is SMNVEV (reference sequence). CDR3 region: CASSLLSSGANVLTF. For the CDR3, the DNA is TGTGCCAGCAGTTTACTGTCCTCTGGGGCCAACGTCCTGACTTTC.

The chain has TRBV5-1 and TRBJ2-7; TRBD1 matches at 7 bases. This CDR3 is built from 15 residues. With V trimmed by 3 bases and J by 6 bases, 12 bases remained unmatched. The V gene's germline CDR1 is SGHRS and CDR2 YFSETQ. The CDR3 sequence is CASSSGTAALGEQYF. CDR3 sequence (DNA): TGCGCCAGCAGCTCCGGGACAGCGGCCTTGGGCGAGCAGTACTTC.

CDR3 nucleotide sequence: TGTGCCAGCAGCTTCGGACAGAGGGGAGCTTTCTTT. Its protein is CASSFGQRGAFF. This rearrangement joins TRBV5-6 to TRBJ1-1, with a tentative D call TRBD1 (6 bases). The V gene's germline CDR1 is SGHDT and CDR2 YYEEEE. The CDR3 runs to 12 residues. V was trimmed by 2 bases and J by 10 bases, leaving 12 bases between them.

The rearrangement uses TRBV5-4 and TRBJ1-1, with D perhaps matching TRBD1 (5 bases). The germline CDR1 and CDR2 sequences are SGHNT and YYREEE (reference sequence). Trimming left V 0 bases short and J 4 bases short, with 16 bases between. The CDR3 length is 16 residues. Here the CDR3 DNA reads TGTGCCAGCAGCTTGGAAGTGAGGGGCCCTGTCACTGAAGCTTTCTTT. This translates into CASSLEVRGPVTEAFF.

This clone was detected only a few times. V usage is TRBV5-4 and J usage is TRBJ1-2; tentative D call: TRBD1 (5 bases). The CDR3 covers 13 residues. CDR1 is SGHNT and CDR2 is YYREEE in the germline V gene (reference sequence). Trimming left V 3 bases short and J 7 bases short, with 13 bases between. CDR3 coding DNA: TGTGCCAGCAGCTACTCCGGGGGAAGTGGCTACACCTTC. Its protein is CASSYSGGSGYTF.

This clone occurred a few times. This sequence joins TRBV5-4 and TRBJ1-6, with TRBD1 as a possible D gene (5 bases). In germline, CDR1 is SGHNT, CDR2 YYREEE (reference sequence). This CDR3 comprises 14 residues. Trimming removed 4 bases at V and 8 bases at J, with 13 bases between. The CDR3 protein is CASSLGLGDSPLHF. As DNA, the CDR3 is TGTGCCAGCAGCCTGGGCCTGGGGGATTCACCCCTCCACTTT.

The chain combines TRBV19 with TRBJ2-2; 9 bases agree with TRBD1. CDR3 length: 14 amino acids. Germline CDR1 reads LNHDA; CDR2 reads SQIVND (reference sequence). The trim removed 5 bases at V and 4 bases at J, leaving 2 bases unmatched. This CDR3 reads CASSLTGGTGELFF. The CDR3 bases are TGTGCCAGTAGTTTGACAGGGGGCACCGGGGAGCTGTTTTTT.

CDR3 protein: CASSLLASGGANIYEQFF. CDR3 sequence (DNA): TGTGCCAGCAGCTTGCTTGCTAGCGGGGGGGCCAATATCTATGAGCAGTTCTTC. The chain links TRBV5-5 to TRBJ2-1, with 12 bases matching TRBD2. There are 18 residues in the CDR3. Germline V gene sequence: CDR1 SGHKS, CDR2 YYEKEE (reference sequence). V lost 1 base and J lost 8; bases outside the gene matches: 13. Full variable domain (outside the CDR3, taken from reference TRBV5-5 and TRBJ2-1): DAGVTQSPTHLIKTRGQQVTLRCSPISGHKSVSWYQQVLGQGPQFIFQYYEKEERGRGNFPDRFSARQFPNYSSELNVNALLLGDSALYLCASSLLASGGANIYEQFFGPGTRLTVL.

The CDR3 loop reads CASSPGGTNTGELFF. The CDR3 DNA sequence: TGTGCCAGCAGCCCGGGGGGGACGAACACCGGGGAGCTGTTTTTT. The chain joins TRBV9 to TRBJ2-2, with 8 nucleotides matching TRBD2. The CDR3 is made up of 15 amino acids. J lost 0 bases, V lost 4 bases, and 2 bases had no gene match. The germline V gene has CDR1 SGDLS and CDR2 YYNGEE.

J is TRBJ2-3 and V is TRBV5-1; maybe TRBD1 (5 bases). V was cut by 2 bases and J by 1 base, with 14 bases left in between. The germline V gene has CDR1 SGHRS and CDR2 YFSETQ. This CDR3 has 16 residues. The CDR3 nucleotides read TGCGCCAGCAGCTTACCTCAGGGCTTGGGCACAGATACGCAGTATTTT. Its translation is CASSLPQGLGTDTQYF.